This T cell receptor beta chain appears in the sequencing data of a study of identical twins. General study points: Reduced insertions were recorded for abundant cord blood beta clonotypes, with no such pattern in memory repertoires. Models underpredicted monozygotic twin sharing of out-of-frame TCR alpha. The degree of excess twin sharing was weaker in beta out-of-frame sequences. Among out-of-frame alpha sequences shared by twins, low generation probability occurred in excess.

In TCRdb, the 5' RACE reads were re-called with MiXCR into one record per CDR3 protein. The sample lists a few hundred thousand distinct CDR3 sequences, roughly 9% seen once, with over 7% in the top ten. This clonotype has ten or more counts. The antigen is not known. This CDR3 has 13 amino acids. Trimming removed 5 bases from V and 0 bases from J, with 7 bases in between. The chain uses TRBV12-3 or TRBV12-4 and TRBJ2-5; no clear D gene. The sequence was collected from a woman aged 50 to 65 in good health. The sequenced sample was naive T cells sorted from blood. DNA for the CDR3: TGTGCCAGCAGTCCAAGGGACCAAGAGACCCAGTACTTC. This codes for CASSPRDQETQYF.